The sample holds many counts of the clone carrying this T cell receptor beta chain. This sample is part of a study of regulatory T cells in long-lasting Graves disease. Germline CDR1 reads SGHTA; CDR2 reads FQGNSA. V lost 2 bases and J lost 6, with 23 bases in between. The CDR3 length is 17 residues. Time point defined: persistent/refractory GD, antithyroid drugs over 5 years with positive TRAb. Isolated PBMC RNA provided the starting material for the TCR library. The guidelines of the American Thyroid Association were the basis for diagnosing Graves' disease. Investigators prepared the TCR beta libraries by applying iRepertoire HTBI primers and Arm-PCR of CDR3 regions. Each CDR3 protein gets one entry after TCRdb re-called the multiplex PCR reads with MiXCR. This sample has under 500,000 distinct CDR3 sequences, with less than 25% found just once.

Sequenced here: peripheral blood mononuclear cells (PBMCs), sampled when the disease was refractory, from a patient treated with antithyroid drugs. This sequence originates from a female donor with Graves disease. The V gene is TRBV7-2, the J gene TRBJ2-7, with TRBD2 as a possible D gene (6 bases). The CDR3 reads CASSLRTARGSRSEQYF. In DNA, the CDR3 is TGTGCCAGCAGCTTAAGGACGGCTCGGGGGAGTAGAAGCGAGCAGTACTTC.